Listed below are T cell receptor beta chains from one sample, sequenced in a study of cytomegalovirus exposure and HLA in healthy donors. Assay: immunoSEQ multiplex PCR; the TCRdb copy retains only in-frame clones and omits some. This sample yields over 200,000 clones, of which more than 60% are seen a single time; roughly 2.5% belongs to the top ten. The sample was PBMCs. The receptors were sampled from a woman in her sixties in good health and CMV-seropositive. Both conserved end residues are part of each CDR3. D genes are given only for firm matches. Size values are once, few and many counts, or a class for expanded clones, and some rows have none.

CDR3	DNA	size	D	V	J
CASSESRWSTDTQYF	TGTGCCAGCAGTGAATCCAGATGGAGCACAGATACGCAGTATTTT	-	-	TRBV2	TRBJ2-3
CASSPPSGANTEAFF	TGTGCCAGCTCACCACCATCAGGGGCGAACACTGAAGCTTTCTTT	-	-	TRBV18	TRBJ1-1
CAWSVTGDSPLHF	TGTGCCTGGAGTGTTACAGGGGATTCACCCCTCCACTTT	few	TRBD1	TRBV30	TRBJ1-6
CASSPKSVETQYF	TGTGCCAGCTCACCGAAATCGGTGGAGACCCAGTACTTC	once	-	TRBV18	TRBJ2-5
CASSLMGSTEAFF	TGTGCCAGCAGCTTAATGGGGAGCACTGAAGCTTTCTTT	-	-	TRBV7-9	TRBJ1-1
CAIGDRVGTEAFF	TGTGCCATCGGGGACAGGGTAGGCACTGAAGCTTTCTTT	-	TRBD1	TRBV10-3	TRBJ1-1
CASRPGGNEQYF	TGTGCCAGCAGGCCAGGGGGGAACGAGCAGTACTTC	-	-	TRBV2	TRBJ2-7
CASTEGPNQPQHF	TGCGCCAGCACGGAGGGGCCAAATCAGCCCCAGCATTTT	-	-	TRBV10-1	TRBJ1-5
CASSVSGNQPQHF	TGTGCCAGCAGCGTTTCGGGGAATCAGCCCCAGCATTTT	-	-	TRBV9	TRBJ1-5
CASRDSNTEAFF	TGCGCCAGCAGGGACAGTAACACTGAAGCTTTCTTT	-	-	TRBV5-1	TRBJ1-1
CASTKLLTGNSNQPQHF	TGTGCCAGCACCAAATTACTGACCGGGAATTCAAATCAGCCCCAGCATTTT	-	-	TRBV27	TRBJ1-5
CATSRGGDTEAFF	TGTGCCACCAGCAGAGGGGGGGACACTGAAGCTTTCTTT	-	-	TRBV15	TRBJ1-1
CASSLQGFQETQYF	TGTGCCAGCAGCTTACAGGGGTTTCAAGAGACCCAGTACTTC	-	-	TRBV11-2	TRBJ2-5
CASSLGEVGNTIYF	TGTGCCAGCAGTCTAGGGGAAGTTGGAAACACCATATATTTT	-	-	TRBV6-1	TRBJ1-3
CASSWQQRGNTGELFF	TGTGCCAGCAGCTGGCAGCAAAGGGGGAACACCGGGGAGCTGTTTTTT	-	-	TRBV7-6	TRBJ2-2
CASSFTGNQPQHF	TGTGCCAGCAGCTTCACAGGGAATCAGCCCCAGCATTTT	-	-	TRBV11-2	TRBJ1-5
CASAGTGGLLGYTF	TGTGCTTCAGCCGGGACAGGGGGCCTCCTTGGCTACACCTTC	few	TRBD1	TRBV30	TRBJ1-2
CASSLAERQETQYF	TGTGCCAGCAGCTTGGCCGAGCGGCAAGAGACCCAGTACTTC	-	-	TRBV5-6	TRBJ2-5
CASSKSGPGEGEQYF	TGTGCCAGCAGCAAATCCGGACCCGGTGAGGGGGAGCAGTACTTC	-	-	TRBV21-1	TRBJ2-5
CSSSLGGRGRGDGELFF	TGTTCCAGCAGCTTAGGGGGTCGCGGGAGAGGTGACGGGGAGCTGTTTTTT	-	-	TRBV7-9	TRBJ2-2
CSVEGQNSGANVLTF	TGCAGCGTTGAAGGGCAGAACTCTGGGGCCAACGTCCTGACTTTC	few	-	TRBV29-1	TRBJ2-6
CASSTLGGGGYTF	TGTGCCAGCAGTACTCTCGGGGGGGGAGGCTACACCTTC	-	-	TRBV28	TRBJ1-2
CASSIGTFSHEQFF	TGTGCCAGCAGCATCGGGACTTTTAGCCATGAGCAGTTCTTC	-	-	TRBV7-2	TRBJ2-1
CASSPTDPYGYTF	TGTGCCAGCAGCCCGACAGACCCCTATGGCTACACCTTC	once	-	TRBV28	TRBJ1-2
CASSQAPLAGPTDTQYF	TGCGCCAGCAGCCAAGCCCCCCTAGCGGGGCCCACAGATACGCAGTATTTT	-	TRBD2	TRBV4-3	TRBJ2-3